This T cell receptor beta chain was sequenced for a study of cytomegalovirus exposure and HLA in healthy donors. Study information: Sequencing of about 179 million T cells in an earlier analysis found 100 million to 140 million unique TCR beta sequences.

CDR1 is LGHNA and CDR2 is YNFKEQ in the germline V gene. V was pared by 0 bases and J by 4 bases, with 9 bases between. This CDR3 comprises 14 residues. This clone was detected a few times. The target antigen is unknown. Study outcomes and limitations: The study designated fewer than 200 TCR beta chains cytomegalovirus-associated. Apparent HLA restriction characterized most CMV-associated TCR beta chains in a later analysis. The presence/absence work took it that sequencing depth was about the same across donors.

13 Jbeta primers and 60 Vbeta primers were used for the PCR. Method: immunoSEQ multiplex PCR; TCRdb's copy keeps in-frame clones and lacks some. The sample lists around 130,000 clones, roughly 86% seen once, with more than 0.5% in the top ten. The specimen sequenced was PBMCs. The sequence derives from a woman between 35 and 50 years old in good health and CMV-seronegative. The chain has TRBV4-2 and TRBJ1-2; D is uncertain. The CDR3 reads CASSQDSAGYGYTF. CDR3 in DNA: TGTGCCAGCAGCCAAGATTCGGCGGGCTATGGCTACACCTTC.